The present entry profiles one TCR beta chain with its context. Its target is unknown. This sample was taken from a study of immune cell composition in non-small cell lung cancer. Study summary: Histologic subtype was mainly adenocarcinoma or squamous cell carcinoma. Study-wide results and caveats: Tumour TCR-beta clonality showed no significant link to smoking pack-years. About four fifths of squamous and about 31% of adenocarcinoma cases had tumour-associated clones >0.5%.

Measured with immunoSEQ multiplex PCR; TCRdb has only the in-frame clones, and not every one. This table has about 2,100 clones, over 70% appearing once. The V end was cut by 4 bases, the J end by 4 bases, with 12 bases between. This CDR3 is built from 14 residues. Looked up from germline, CDR1 is SGHDT and CDR2 is YYEEEE. The sample was lung tumor tissue. The rearrangement uses TRBV5-6 and TRBJ1-5; tentative D call: TRBD1 (5 bases). The TCR was taken from a human donor with non-small cell lung cancer. In DNA form, the CDR3 reads TGTGCCAGCAGCACTGGCCGGGGGAATCAGCCCCAGCATTTT. Translation gives CASSTGRGNQPQHF.